This TCR beta chain appears in the sequencing data of a study of T cell changes during pregnancy in multiple sclerosis (dated by TCRdb to 2018 to 2020). For context, the study as a whole: The study looked at changes in the T cell repertoire across pregnancy in women with multiple sclerosis.

As regards this clone: This receptor's antigen is unknown. Base qualities were left out, and no much larger clone turns up one base away.

The CDR3 contains 13 residues, cysteine and phenylalanine counted. The DNA shown is the 39-base CDR3, in frame from base 1. The germline V gene supplies CDR1 SGHTA and CDR2 FQGTGA. V lost 3 bases and J lost 5 bases; the stretch between them is 10 bases long. The library relied on the immunoSEQ multiplex PCR assay. This is the immuneACCESS table as TCRdb keeps it, with only in-frame sequences that have V and J called. A part of the clones is gone; compared with another copy, unresolved V genes explain less than half, and the rest is unexplained. Here the sample has about 89,000 clones; roughly 93% occur a single time. Roughly 0.81% of the sample is held by the ten biggest clonotypes.

The starting material was peripheral blood, obtained in the third trimester of pregnancy. This TCR was recovered from a female donor with multiple sclerosis, enrolled in a pregnancy study. The rearranged chain carries TRBV7-3 and TRBJ1-1; the D gene lacks a confident call. Read as DNA, the sequence is TGTGCCAGCAGCTTTCAGCCGGGGACTGAAGCTTTCTTT. This yields the protein CASSFQPGTEAFF. The CDR3 plus the reference TRBV7-3 and TRBJ1-1 genes for the other parts give the full variable domain: GAGVSQTPSNKVTEKGKYVELRCDPISGHTALYWYRQSLGQGPEFLIYFQGTGAADDSGLPNDRFFAVRPEGSVSTLKIQRTERGDSAVYLCASSFQPGTEAFFGQGTRLTVV.